A single sample gave rise to the 13 T cell receptor beta chains below, sequenced in a study of control samples from healthy donors and cancer patients. The table came from immunoSEQ multiplex PCR; TCRdb's copy has only in-frame clones and leaves some out. The profile covers 63,000 or so clones, with 84% appearing a single time and roughly 28% taken by the ten largest. The material sequenced was blood. These receptor sequences come from a man aged 45-65 years in good health.

This clone turned up a few times. Other DNA sequences in this sample translate to the same CDR3. The chain joins TRBV30 to TRBJ2-7; no definite D call. CDR1 GTSNPN and CDR2 SVGIG come from the germline V gene (reference sequence). The CDR3 extends over 11 amino acids. Trimming cost V 0 bases and J 8 bases, with 8 bases left between them. The CDR3 coding sequence is TGTGCCTGGAGTGTACAATCCCAGCAGTACTTC. It is translated as CAWSVQSQQYF.

The gene calls are TRBV27 and TRBJ1-4; D is perhaps TRBD1 (5 bases). V lost 3 bases and J lost 8, with 10 bases in between. This CDR3 is built from 13 residues. Germline assignment: CDR1 MNHEY and CDR2 SMNVEV (reference sequence). In DNA form, the CDR3 reads TGTGCCAGCAGTTTGCAGGGTTGGGAAAAACTGTTTTTT. This encodes CASSLQGWEKLFF.

This sequence joins TRBV9 and TRBJ1-2; TRBD1 matches 8 bases. Germline CDR1 reads SGDLS; CDR2 reads YYNGEE. The CDR3 has 15 residues. V lost 2 bases, J lost 1 base, and 4 bases stayed unmatched. The CDR3 DNA sequence: TGTGCCAGCAGCGTCCAGGGGGCGGGTAACTATGGCTACACCTTC. Protein: CASSVQGAGNYGYTF.

The rearrangement links TRBV5-4 to TRBJ2-3, with D possibly TRBD2 on 6 matching bases. CDR3 length: 14 amino acids. V lost 3 bases and J 0 bases, leaving 8 bases between the germline ends. CDR1 SGHNT and CDR2 YYREEE come from the germline V gene (reference sequence). CDR3 loop: CASSWEASTDTQYF. In DNA, the CDR3 is TGTGCCAGCAGCTGGGAGGCTAGCACAGATACGCAGTATTTT.

This chain uses TRBV6-5 with TRBJ2-5; D is ambiguous. V lost 1 base to trimming and J lost 7 bases, with 10 bases between them. The CDR3 totals 13 residues. From germline, CDR1 is MNHEY and CDR2 SVGAGI. CDR3 sequence reads: CASSYWSPPTQYF. The CDR3 DNA sequence: TGTGCCAGCAGTTACTGGTCACCCCCGACCCAGTACTTC.

The sample holds one count of this clone. This chain uses TRBV4-3 with TRBJ1-3; TRBD1 is a possible D gene (6 bases). In germline, CDR1 is LGHNA, CDR2 YSLEER. This CDR3 comprises 15 residues. The V end lost 1 base, the J end lost 3 bases, and 10 bases lay between the germline ends. CDR3 sequence: CASSQVGGLGNTIYF. Written as DNA, the CDR3 is TGCGCCAGCAGCCAAGTTGGGGGGCTTGGAAACACCATATATTTT.

J is TRBJ1-6 and V is TRBV30; D is possibly TRBD1 (6 bases). CDR3 length: 13 residues. Trimming took off 5 bases at V and 7 bases at J, with 12 bases between the two ends. Germline loops: CDR1 GTSNPN, CDR2 SVGIG (reference sequence). CDR3 residues: CAWSQGSNSPLHF. CDR3 DNA: TGTGCCTGGTCCCAGGGGAGCAATTCACCCCTCCACTTT.

This clone was seen only once. The chain combines TRBV7-3 with TRBJ2-3, with 7 bases matching TRBD1. The CDR3 extends over 16 amino acids. V was clipped by 5 bases and J by 0 bases; unmatched bases: 8. CDR1 is SGHTA and CDR2 is FQGTGA in the germline V gene. The chain's CDR3 is CASSASGTVSTDTQYF. The CDR3 DNA is TGTGCCAGCAGCGCGTCCGGGACAGTCAGCACAGATACGCAGTATTTT.

This chain uses TRBV18 with TRBJ1-5, with TRBD1 matching 7 bases. The V and J ends lost 5 bases and 2 bases, in that order; junction bases with no gene match: 9. From germline, CDR1 is KGHSH and CDR2 LQKENI. The CDR3 covers 16 residues. The CDR3 region has the DNA TGTGCCAGCTCATCCACGACAGGGATAGGCAATCAGCCCCAGCATTTT. Amino acid sequence: CASSSTTGIGNQPQHF.

This clone was recorded only once. The chain joins TRBV5-4 to TRBJ2-1; TRBD1 aligns across 12 bases. Trimming at V came to 4 bases and at J to 8 bases, leaving 7 bases not matched to a gene. The germline gives CDR1 SGHNT, CDR2 YYREEE (reference sequence). The CDR3 covers 15 residues. For the CDR3, the DNA is TGTGCCAGCAGCCCCCGGGACAGGGGGCCCCATGAGCAGTTCTTC. It translates to CASSPRDRGPHEQFF.

This clone was seen only a few times. This chain uses TRBV6-5 with TRBJ2-7, with 12 positions matching TRBD2. CDR1 is MNHEY and CDR2 is SVGAGI in the germline V gene. V lost 2 bases and J lost 4; bases outside the gene matches: 6. The CDR3 is made up of 16 amino acids. In DNA form, the CDR3 reads TGTGCCAGCAGTTACCTACCGACTAGCGGGAGATACGAGCAGTACTTC. Protein sequence: CASSYLPTSGRYEQYF.

The CDR3 region is CASSSYTEAFF. CDR3 sequence (DNA): TGTGCCAGCAGCTCCTACACTGAAGCTTTCTTT. The chain has TRBV11-3 and TRBJ1-1, with no clear D. The length of the CDR3 is 11 residues. In germline, CDR1 is SGHNT, CDR2 YENEEA. With 4 bases removed from V and 3 bases from J, the gap between germline ends came to 3 bases. Together with reference TRBV11-3 and TRBJ1-1, the CDR3 gives the full variable domain: EAGVVQSPRYKIIEKKQPVAFWCNPISGHNTLYWYLQNLGQGPELLIRYENEEAVDDSQLPKDRFSAERLKGVDSTLKIQPAELGDSAVYLCASSSYTEAFFGQGTRLTVV.

The chain combines TRBV9 with TRBJ2-3; D may be TRBD1 (6 bases). The V gene's germline CDR1 is SGDLS and CDR2 YYNGEE. Trimming removed 3 bases at V and 5 bases at J, with 16 bases between. The CDR3 runs to 15 residues. Written as DNA, the CDR3 is TGTGCCAGCAGCGCCACACAGGGAAAGGGAGATACGCAGTATTTT. Its translation: CASSATQGKGDTQYF.